The rows below give T cell receptor beta chains drawn from one sample of a study of blood T cell repertoires in COVID-19. Profiled with immunoSEQ multiplex PCR; TCRdb holds only in-frame clones, not every one. The sample lists roughly 80,000 clones, roughly 80% occurring once. Sequencing input: peripheral blood. These receptor sequences come from a man aged 60 to 75 with active or convalescent COVID-19. CDR3s include the opening cysteine and the closing phenylalanine or tryptophan. Each record gives: clone size, V gene, D gene, J gene, CDR3 protein, CDR3 DNA. The D gene is left open where the match is weak. Only some rows state a clone size, as once, few, many or a class for expanded clones.

clone_size: .
v_call: TRBV7-2
d_call: .
j_call: TRBJ1-1
cdr3_aa: CASSLAMGGPVRAFF
cdr3_nt: TGTGCCAGCAGCTTAGCGATGGGGGGGCCGGTGAGGGCTTTCTTT

clone_size: .
v_call: TRBV6-5
d_call: .
j_call: TRBJ2-1
cdr3_aa: CASRAGLSSCNEQFF
cdr3_nt: TGTGCCAGCAGGGCCGGACTGAGCTCCTGCAATGAGCAGTTCTTC

clone_size: .
v_call: TRBV21-1
d_call: .
j_call: TRBJ2-5
cdr3_aa: CASSKGSRDREQETQYF
cdr3_nt: TGTGCCAGCAGCAAAGGTTCTCGAGACAGGGAACAAGAGACCCAGTACTTC

clone_size: .
v_call: TRBV7-6
d_call: TRBD1
j_call: TRBJ1-3
cdr3_aa: CASSLGTGGVGNTIYF
cdr3_nt: TGTGCCAGCAGCTTAGGGACAGGGGGAGTTGGAAACACCATATATTTT

clone_size: .
v_call: TRBV29-1
d_call: .
j_call: TRBJ1-2
cdr3_aa: CSVLDLVVGYTF
cdr3_nt: TGCAGCGTCCTAGACCTAGTGGTGGGCTACACCTTC

clone_size: .
v_call: TRBV30
d_call: .
j_call: TRBJ2-5
cdr3_aa: CAWTVRFWQTQYF
cdr3_nt: TGTGCCTGGACCGTCAGATTCTGGCAGACCCAGTACTTC

clone_size: .
v_call: TRBV6-6
d_call: .
j_call: TRBJ1-2
cdr3_aa: CASRNTDTLTNYGYTF
cdr3_nt: TGTGCCAGCAGGAACACGGACACCCTTACTAACTATGGCTACACCTTC

clone_size: .
v_call: TRBV14
d_call: .
j_call: TRBJ1-3
cdr3_aa: CASSQGTVFSGNTIYF
cdr3_nt: TGTGCCAGCAGCCAAGGGACAGTGTTCTCTGGAAACACCATATATTTT

clone_size: .
v_call: TRBV18
d_call: .
j_call: TRBJ1-6
cdr3_aa: CASSPPSSGSPLHF
cdr3_nt: TGTGCCAGCTCACCACCGTCCTCCGGTTCACCCCTCCACTTT

clone_size: few
v_call: TRBV4-1
d_call: TRBD1
j_call: TRBJ1-4
cdr3_aa: CASSPSSSTGGYEKLFF
cdr3_nt: TGCGCCAGCAGCCCCTCATCGTCGACAGGGGGCTATGAAAAACTGTTTTTT

clone_size: once
v_call: TRBV10-3
d_call: TRBD1
j_call: TRBJ2-3
cdr3_aa: CAISETGDGGTDTQYF
cdr3_nt: TGTGCCATCAGTGAGACAGGGGATGGGGGCACAGATACGCAGTATTTT

clone_size: .
v_call: TRBV5-6
d_call: .
j_call: TRBJ2-7
cdr3_aa: CASSSGSGYEQYF
cdr3_nt: TGTGCCAGCAGCTCGGGGTCGGGATACGAGCAGTACTTC

clone_size: .
v_call: TRBV19
d_call: TRBD2
j_call: TRBJ2-3
cdr3_aa: CATTSGGSPDTQYF
cdr3_nt: TGTGCCACAACTAGCGGGGGGTCTCCAGATACGCAGTATTTT

clone_size: .
v_call: TRBV25-1
d_call: TRBD2
j_call: TRBJ2-3
cdr3_aa: CASALGGGTTDTQYF
cdr3_nt: TGTGCCAGCGCCTTGGGCGGGGGGACCACAGATACGCAGTATTTT

clone_size: .
v_call: TRBV30
d_call: .
j_call: TRBJ1-1
cdr3_aa: CAWSRGGNTEAFF
cdr3_nt: TGTGCCTGGAGTAGGGGAGGAAACACTGAAGCTTTCTTT

clone_size: once
v_call: TRBV6-1
d_call: .
j_call: TRBJ1-1
cdr3_aa: CASSEGAGRWTEAFF
cdr3_nt: TGTGCCAGCAGTGAAGGAGCGGGACGATGGACTGAAGCTTTCTTT

clone_size: .
v_call: TRBV3-1/TRBV3-2
d_call: TRBD1
j_call: TRBJ2-7
cdr3_aa: CASSQAPPTGTGAYEQYF
cdr3_nt: TGTGCCAGCAGCCAAGCCCCACCCACCGGGACAGGGGCCTACGAGCAGTACTTC

clone_size: .
v_call: TRBV6-1
d_call: .
j_call: TRBJ2-6
cdr3_aa: CASSEGVSGANVLTF
cdr3_nt: TGTGCCAGCAGTGAAGGAGTCTCTGGGGCCAACGTCCTGACTTTC

clone_size: .
v_call: TRBV3-1/TRBV3-2
d_call: TRBD2
j_call: TRBJ2-7
cdr3_aa: CASSLAGINEQYF
cdr3_nt: TGTGCCAGCAGCCTAGCGGGGATTAACGAGCAGTACTTC

clone_size: .
v_call: TRBV5-6
d_call: .
j_call: TRBJ2-6
cdr3_aa: CARSLRGGAGANVLTF
cdr3_nt: TGTGCCCGCAGCCTGAGGGGGGGGGCTGGGGCCAACGTCCTGACTTTC

clone_size: few
v_call: TRBV4-1
d_call: .
j_call: TRBJ1-2
cdr3_aa: CASSQELNSLNYGYTF
cdr3_nt: TGCGCCAGCAGCCAAGAATTAAACTCTTTAAACTATGGCTACACCTTC

clone_size: .
v_call: TRBV19
d_call: .
j_call: TRBJ2-1
cdr3_aa: CASRTSGSYNEQFF
cdr3_nt: TGTGCCAGTAGGACCTCGGGCTCCTACAATGAGCAGTTCTTC

clone_size: .
v_call: TRBV6-5
d_call: .
j_call: TRBJ2-2
cdr3_aa: CASSYSTGGYTGELFF
cdr3_nt: TGTGCCAGCAGTTACTCGACTGGGGGCTACACCGGGGAGCTGTTTTTT